The entry below describes one T cell receptor (beta chain). This sample is part of a study of blood T cell repertoires in COVID-19. Assay: immunoSEQ multiplex PCR; the TCRdb copy retains only in-frame clones and omits some. The sample consists of 95,000 to 150,000 clones, around 80% of them appearing once. V lost 10 bases to trimming and J lost 0 bases, with 16 bases between them. Per the germline V gene, CDR1 is MDHEN and CDR2 is SYDVKM. The CDR3 contains 14 residues. The J gene is TRBJ2-7, the V gene TRBV28; perhaps TRBD1 as D (6 bases). This sequence originates from a man aged 55 to 70 with active or convalescent COVID-19. Sequences were obtained from peripheral blood. CDR3 nucleotide sequence: TGTGCCACAATGGAAAGGGGGTCCTCCTACGAGCAGTACTTC. Residues: CATMERGSSYEQYF.